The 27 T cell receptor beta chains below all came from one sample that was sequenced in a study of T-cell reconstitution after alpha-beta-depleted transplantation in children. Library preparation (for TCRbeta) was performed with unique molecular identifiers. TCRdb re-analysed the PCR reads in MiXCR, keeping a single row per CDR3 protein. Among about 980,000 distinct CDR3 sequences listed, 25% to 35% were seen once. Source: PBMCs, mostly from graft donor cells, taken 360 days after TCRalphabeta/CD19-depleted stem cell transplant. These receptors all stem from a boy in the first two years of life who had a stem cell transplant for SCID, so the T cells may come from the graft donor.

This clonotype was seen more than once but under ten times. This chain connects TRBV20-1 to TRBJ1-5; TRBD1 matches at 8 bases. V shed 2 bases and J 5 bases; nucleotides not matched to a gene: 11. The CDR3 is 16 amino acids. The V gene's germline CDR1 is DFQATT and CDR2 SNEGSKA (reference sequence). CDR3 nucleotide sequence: TGCAGTGCTAGACTAGGGACAGGCCTTCCCTATCAGCCCCAGCATTTT. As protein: CSARLGTGLPYQPQHF.

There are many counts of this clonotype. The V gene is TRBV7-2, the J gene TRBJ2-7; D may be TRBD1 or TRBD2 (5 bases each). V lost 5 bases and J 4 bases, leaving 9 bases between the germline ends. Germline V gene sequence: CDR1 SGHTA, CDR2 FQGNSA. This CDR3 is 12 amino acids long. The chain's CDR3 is CASSPWGYEQYF. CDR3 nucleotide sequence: TGTGCCAGCAGCCCATGGGGGTACGAGCAGTACTTC.

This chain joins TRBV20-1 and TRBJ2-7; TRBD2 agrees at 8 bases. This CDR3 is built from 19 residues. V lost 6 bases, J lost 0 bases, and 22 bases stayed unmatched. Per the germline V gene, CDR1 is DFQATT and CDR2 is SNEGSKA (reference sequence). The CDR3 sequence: CSASSAGLPSGGLSYEQYF. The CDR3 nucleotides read TGCAGTGCCAGTTCGGCAGGGCTCCCCAGCGGGGGCCTCTCCTACGAGCAGTACTTC.

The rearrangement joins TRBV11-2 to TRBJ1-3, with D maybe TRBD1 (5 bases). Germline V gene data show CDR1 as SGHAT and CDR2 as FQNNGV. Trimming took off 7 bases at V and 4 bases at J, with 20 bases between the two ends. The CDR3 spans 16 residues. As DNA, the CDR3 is TGTGCCAGCATCCTCACAAGTGGGGGTATCGGAAACACCATATATTTT. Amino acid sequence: CASILTSGGIGNTIYF. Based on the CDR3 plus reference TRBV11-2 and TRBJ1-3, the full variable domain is EAGVAQSPRYKIIEKRQSVAFWCNPISGHATLYWYQQILGQGPKLLIQFQNNGVVDDSQLPKDRFSAERLKGVDSTLKIQPAKLEDSAVYLCASILTSGGIGNTIYFGEGSWLTVV.

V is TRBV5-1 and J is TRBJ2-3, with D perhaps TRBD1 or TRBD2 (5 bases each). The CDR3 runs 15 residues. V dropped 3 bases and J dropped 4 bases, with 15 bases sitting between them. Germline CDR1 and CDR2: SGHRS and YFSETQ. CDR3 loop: CASSSPRGAADTQYF. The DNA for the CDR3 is TGCGCCAGCAGCTCTCCACGGGGCGCGGCAGATACGCAGTATTTT. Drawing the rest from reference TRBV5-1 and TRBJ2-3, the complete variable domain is KAGVTQTPRYLIKTRGQQVTLSCSPISGHRSVSWYQQTPGQGLQFLFEYFSETQRNKGNFPGRFSGRQFSNSRSEMNVSTLELGDSALYLCASSSPRGAADTQYFGPGTRLTVL.

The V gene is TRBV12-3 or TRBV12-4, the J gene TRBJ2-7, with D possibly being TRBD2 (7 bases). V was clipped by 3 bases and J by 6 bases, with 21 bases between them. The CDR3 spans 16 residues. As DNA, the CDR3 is TGTGCCAGCAGTTTTAAAGGGGGGGGGATTCGAGGCGAGCAGTACTTC. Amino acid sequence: CASSFKGGGIRGEQYF.

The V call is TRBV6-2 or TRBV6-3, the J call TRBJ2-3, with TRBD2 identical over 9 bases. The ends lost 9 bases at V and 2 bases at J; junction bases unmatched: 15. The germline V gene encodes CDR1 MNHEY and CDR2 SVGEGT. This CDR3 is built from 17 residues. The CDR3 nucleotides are TGTGCCAGTCGGCGAACACGACTAGCGGCCAACACAGATACGCAGTATTTT. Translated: CASRRTRLAANTDTQYF.

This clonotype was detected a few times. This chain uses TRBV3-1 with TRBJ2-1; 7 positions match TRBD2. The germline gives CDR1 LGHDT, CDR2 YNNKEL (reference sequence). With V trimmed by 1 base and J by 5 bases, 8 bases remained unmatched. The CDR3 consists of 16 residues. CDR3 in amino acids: CASSQGVRTRNNEQFF. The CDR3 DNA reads TGTGCCAGCAGCCAAGGGGTCAGGACTAGAAACAATGAGCAGTTCTTC.

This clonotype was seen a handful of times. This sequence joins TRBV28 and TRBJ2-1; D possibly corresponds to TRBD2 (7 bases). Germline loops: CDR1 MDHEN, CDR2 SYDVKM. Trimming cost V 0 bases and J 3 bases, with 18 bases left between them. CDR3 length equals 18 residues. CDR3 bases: TGTGCCAGCAGTTTATGGGGGGGGGTCGGGACAAACTACAATGAGCAGTTCTTC. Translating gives CASSLWGGVGTNYNEQFF.

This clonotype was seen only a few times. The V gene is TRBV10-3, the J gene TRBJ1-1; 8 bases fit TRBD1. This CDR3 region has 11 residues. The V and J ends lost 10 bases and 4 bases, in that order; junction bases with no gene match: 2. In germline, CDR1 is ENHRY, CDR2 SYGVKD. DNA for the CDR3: TGTGCCACAGGGGGCGTCACTGAAGCTTTCTTT. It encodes CATGGVTEAFF.

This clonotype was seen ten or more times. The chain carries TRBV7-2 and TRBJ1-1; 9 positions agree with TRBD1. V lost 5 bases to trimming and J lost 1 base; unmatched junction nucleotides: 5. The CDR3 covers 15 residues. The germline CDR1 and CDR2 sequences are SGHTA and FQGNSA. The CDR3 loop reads CASSRKTGGNTEAFF. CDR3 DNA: TGTGCCAGCAGCAGAAAGACAGGGGGGAACACTGAAGCTTTCTTT.

This CDR3 is CAIRPGLLQETQYF. The CDR3 DNA reads TGTGCCATCAGGCCGGGCCTTCTTCAAGAGACCCAGTACTTC. V usage is TRBV10-3 and J usage is TRBJ2-5; unclear D gene. There are 14 residues in the CDR3. V was clipped by 6 bases and J by 2 bases, with 13 bases between them. Germline V lookup: CDR1 ENHRY, CDR2 SYGVKD.

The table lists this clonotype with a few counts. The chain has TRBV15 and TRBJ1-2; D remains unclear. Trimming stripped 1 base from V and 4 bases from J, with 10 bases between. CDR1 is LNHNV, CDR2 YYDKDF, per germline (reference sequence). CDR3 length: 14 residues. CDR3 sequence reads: CATSRVSPSYGYTF. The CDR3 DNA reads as TGTGCCACCAGCAGAGTAAGTCCCAGCTATGGCTACACCTTC. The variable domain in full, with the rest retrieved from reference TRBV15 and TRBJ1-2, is DAMVIQNPRYQVTQFGKPVTLSCSQTLNHNVMYWYQQKSSQAPKLLFHYYDKDFNNEADTPDNFQSRRPNTSFCFLDIRSPGLGDTAMYLCATSRVSPSYGYTFGSGTRLTVV.

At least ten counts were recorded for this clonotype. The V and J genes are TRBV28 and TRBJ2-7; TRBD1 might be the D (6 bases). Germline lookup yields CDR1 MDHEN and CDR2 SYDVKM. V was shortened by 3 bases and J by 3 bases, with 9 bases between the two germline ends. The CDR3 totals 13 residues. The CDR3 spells CASSFGRGYEQYF. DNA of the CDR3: TGTGCCAGCAGTTTCGGCAGGGGCTACGAGCAGTACTTC.

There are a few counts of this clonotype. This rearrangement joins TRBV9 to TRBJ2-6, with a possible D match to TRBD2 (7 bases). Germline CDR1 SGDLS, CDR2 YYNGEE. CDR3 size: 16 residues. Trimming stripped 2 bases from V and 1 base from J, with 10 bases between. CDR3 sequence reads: CASSVGGASGANVLTF. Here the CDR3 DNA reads TGTGCCAGCAGCGTGGGGGGGGCATCTGGGGCCAACGTCCTGACTTTC.

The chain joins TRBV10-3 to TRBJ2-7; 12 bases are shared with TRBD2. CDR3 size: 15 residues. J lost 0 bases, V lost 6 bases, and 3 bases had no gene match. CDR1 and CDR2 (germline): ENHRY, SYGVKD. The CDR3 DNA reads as TGTGCCATCAGCCTAGCGGGGGGGTTCTCCTACGAGCAGTACTTC. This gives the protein CAISLAGGFSYEQYF.

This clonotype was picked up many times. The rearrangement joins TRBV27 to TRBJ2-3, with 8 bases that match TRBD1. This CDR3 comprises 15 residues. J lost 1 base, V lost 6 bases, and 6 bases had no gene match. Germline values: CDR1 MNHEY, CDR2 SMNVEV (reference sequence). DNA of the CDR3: TGTGCCAGCAGAATGGACAGGGTGGGCACAGATACGCAGTATTTT. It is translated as CASRMDRVGTDTQYF.

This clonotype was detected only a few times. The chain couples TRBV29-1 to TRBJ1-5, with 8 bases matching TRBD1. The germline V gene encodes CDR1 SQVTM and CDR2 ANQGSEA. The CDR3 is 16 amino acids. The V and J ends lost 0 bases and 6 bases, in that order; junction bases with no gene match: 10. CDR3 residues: CSVEDRLQGEAQPQHF. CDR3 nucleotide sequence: TGCAGCGTTGAAGATCGGTTACAGGGGGAAGCTCAGCCCCAGCATTTT.

The CDR3 protein is CSAIGTSGGPYNEQFF. CDR3 DNA sequence: TGCAGTGCCATCGGGACTAGCGGGGGGCCCTACAATGAGCAGTTCTTC. This chain uses TRBV20-1 with TRBJ2-1, with 15 bases identical to TRBD2. Germline V gives CDR1 DFQATT, CDR2 SNEGSKA (reference sequence). After removal of 6 bases from V and 2 bases from J, the junction contained 5 bases not matched to a gene. The CDR3 spans 16 residues.

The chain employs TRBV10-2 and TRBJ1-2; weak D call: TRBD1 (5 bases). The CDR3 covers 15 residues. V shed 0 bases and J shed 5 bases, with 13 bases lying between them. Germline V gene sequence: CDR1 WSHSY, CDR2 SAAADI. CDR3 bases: TGCGCCAGCAGTGAGTCGATAGGACACAAATATGGCTACACCTTC. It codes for CASSESIGHKYGYTF.

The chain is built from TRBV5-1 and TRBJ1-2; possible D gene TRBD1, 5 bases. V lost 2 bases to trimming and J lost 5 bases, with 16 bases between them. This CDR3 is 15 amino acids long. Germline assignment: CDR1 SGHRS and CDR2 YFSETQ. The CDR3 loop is CASSFGGRSIYGYTF. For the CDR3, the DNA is TGCGCCAGCAGCTTCGGGGGACGGAGCATTTATGGCTACACCTTC.

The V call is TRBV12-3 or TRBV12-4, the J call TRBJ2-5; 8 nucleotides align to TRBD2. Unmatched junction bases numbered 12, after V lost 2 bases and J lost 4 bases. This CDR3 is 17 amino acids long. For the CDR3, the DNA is TGTGCCAGCAGTTTAAGCGGGCGGGGCGGGGGGACAGAGACCCAGTACTTC. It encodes CASSLSGRGGGTETQYF.

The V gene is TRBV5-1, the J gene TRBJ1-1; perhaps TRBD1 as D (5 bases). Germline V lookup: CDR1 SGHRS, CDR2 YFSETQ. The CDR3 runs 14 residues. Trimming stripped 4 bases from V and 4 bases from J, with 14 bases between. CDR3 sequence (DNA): TGCGCCAGCAGCCCAAATGAGCAGGGCACTGAAGCTTTCTTT. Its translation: CASSPNEQGTEAFF.

CDR3 sequence reads: CSASRRNSPLHF. CDR3 nucleotide sequence: TGCAGTGCTAGTCGCAGGAATTCACCCCTCCACTTT. This sequence joins TRBV20-1 and TRBJ1-6; D gene ambiguous. The V gene lost 3 bases and the J gene lost 7 bases, with 7 bases spanning the gap. This CDR3 has 12 residues. Germline CDR1 reads DFQATT; CDR2 reads SNEGSKA (reference sequence).

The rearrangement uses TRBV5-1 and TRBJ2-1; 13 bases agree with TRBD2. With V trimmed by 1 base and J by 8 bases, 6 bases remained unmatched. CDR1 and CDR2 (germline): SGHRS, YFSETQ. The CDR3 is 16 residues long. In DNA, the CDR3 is TGCGCCAGCAGCTTGCCCGGGACTAGCGGGGTCTATGAGCAGTTCTTC. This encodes CASSLPGTSGVYEQFF.

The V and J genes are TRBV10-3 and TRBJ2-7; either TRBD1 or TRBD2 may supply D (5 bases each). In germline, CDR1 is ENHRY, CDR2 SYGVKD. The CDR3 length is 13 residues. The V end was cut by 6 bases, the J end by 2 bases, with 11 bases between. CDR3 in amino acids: CAISRDGPYEQYF. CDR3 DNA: TGTGCCATCAGCCGGGACGGCCCCTACGAGCAGTACTTC.

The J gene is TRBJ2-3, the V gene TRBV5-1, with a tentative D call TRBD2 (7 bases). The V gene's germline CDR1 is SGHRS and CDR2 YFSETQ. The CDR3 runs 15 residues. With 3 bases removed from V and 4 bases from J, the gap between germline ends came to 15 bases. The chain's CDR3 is CASSWGGASADTQYF. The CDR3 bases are TGCGCCAGCAGCTGGGGGGGGGCTTCGGCAGATACGCAGTATTTT. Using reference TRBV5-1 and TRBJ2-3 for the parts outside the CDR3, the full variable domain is KAGVTQTPRYLIKTRGQQVTLSCSPISGHRSVSWYQQTPGQGLQFLFEYFSETQRNKGNFPGRFSGRQFSNSRSEMNVSTLELGDSALYLCASSWGGASADTQYFGPGTRLTVL.